The next 21 T cell receptor beta chains were all read from a single sample in a study of control samples from healthy donors and cancer patients. Sequencing was performed with immunoSEQ multiplex PCR; in TCRdb, only in-frame clones are kept and a portion is missing. The data show about 40,000 clones, 80% to 95% seen once. The specimen was blood. The receptors originated from a woman aged 45-60 years in good health.

The CDR3, as DNA: TGTGCCTGGTTGGGGGACGATTCTAACTATGGCTACACCTTC. Translated: CAWLGDDSNYGYTF. The rearrangement joins TRBV30 to TRBJ1-2, with D perhaps matching TRBD1 (5 bases). This CDR3 is 14 amino acids long. The germline V gene has CDR1 GTSNPN and CDR2 SVGIG (reference sequence). Trimming took off 5 bases at V and 0 bases at J, with 13 bases between the two ends.

The rearrangement uses TRBV11-1 and TRBJ2-3; 9 nucleotides match TRBD2. CDR1 and CDR2 from the germline V gene are SGHAT and FQDESV (reference sequence). The ends lost 1 base at V and 6 bases at J; junction bases unmatched: 5. This CDR3 has 15 amino acids. CDR3: CASSLEERGADTQYF. The CDR3 DNA reads as TGTGCCAGCAGCTTAGAAGAGCGGGGGGCGGATACGCAGTATTTT.

The gene calls are TRBV9 and TRBJ1-4; perhaps TRBD1 as D (5 bases). The V and J ends lost 0 bases and 4 bases respectively, with 10 bases between them. The germline CDR1 and CDR2 sequences are SGDLS and YYNGEE. The CDR3 extends over 15 amino acids. The CDR3 region has the DNA TGTGCCAGCAGCGTAGAGGGGCAGTTTAATGAAAAACTGTTTTTT. This sequence encodes CASSVEGQFNEKLFF. The whole variable domain, filled in from reference TRBV9 and TRBJ1-4, reads DSGVTQTPKHLITATGQRVTLRCSPRSGDLSVYWYQQSLDQGLQFLIQYYNGEERAKGNILERFSAQQFPDLHSELNLSSLELGDSALYFCASSVEGQFNEKLFFGSGTQLSVL.

The chain links TRBV28 to TRBJ1-6, with a possible D match to TRBD1 (6 bases). CDR3 length equals 15 residues. Germline V gives CDR1 MDHEN, CDR2 SYDVKM. V was shortened by 7 bases and J by 7 bases, with 17 bases between the two germline ends. The CDR3 region has the DNA TGTGCCAGCACATTCGCAGGGGCAGCGAATTCACCCCTCCACTTT. Translation gives CASTFAGAANSPLHF. Based on the CDR3 plus reference TRBV28 and TRBJ1-6, the full variable domain is DVKVTQSSRYLVKRTGEKVFLECVQDMDHENMFWYRQDPGLGLRLIYFSYDVKMKEKGDIPEGYSVSREKKERFSLILESASTNQTSMYLCASTFAGAANSPLHFGNGTRLTVT.

The rearrangement links TRBV28 to TRBJ2-3; D is ambiguous. This CDR3 is 15 amino acids long. Germline V CDR1 and CDR2: MDHEN, SYDVKM. The V end was cut by 7 bases, the J end by 2 bases, with 16 bases between. The chain's CDR3 is CASTGWAGVTDTQYF. For the CDR3, the DNA is TGTGCCAGCACCGGTTGGGCCGGAGTCACAGATACGCAGTATTTT.

This chain uses TRBV6-2 or TRBV6-3 with TRBJ1-5; 7 bases align to TRBD1. CDR3 length equals 17 residues. Germline V gene data show CDR1 as MNHEY and CDR2 as SVGEGT. Trimming at V came to 6 bases and at J to 3 bases, leaving 14 bases not matched to a gene. The CDR3: CASSPPRTGMNNQPQHF. CDR3 nucleotides: TGTGCCAGCAGCCCTCCAAGGACAGGCATGAACAATCAGCCCCAGCATTTT.

V and J are TRBV2 and TRBJ1-5; perhaps TRBD1 as D (5 bases). This CDR3 has 14 amino acids. Trimming cost V 4 bases and J 3 bases, with 10 bases left between them. Germline V CDR1 and CDR2: SNHLY, FYNNEI. This CDR3 is CASSAGPNNQPQHF. The CDR3, as DNA: TGTGCCAGCAGTGCGGGACCGAACAATCAGCCCCAGCATTTT.

The chain links TRBV27 to TRBJ2-5; no firm D call. The CDR3 runs 13 residues. Trimming shortened V by 5 bases and J by 7 bases, and 14 bases separated the two germline ends. Germline assignment: CDR1 MNHEY and CDR2 SMNVEV (reference sequence). This CDR3 is CASSATSLGTQYF. In DNA form, the CDR3 reads TGTGCCAGCAGTGCGACTTCCTTGGGGACCCAGTACTTC.

The rearrangement links TRBV5-6 to TRBJ1-1; TRBD1 is a possible D gene (5 bases). CDR3 length equals 12 residues. V lost 1 base to trimming and J lost 8 bases, with 9 bases between them. CDR1 and CDR2 from the germline V gene are SGHDT and YYEEEE. CDR3 nucleotides: TGTGCCAGCAGCTTGCCGGGACTGGAAGCTTTCTTT. It codes for CASSLPGLEAFF.

This chain connects TRBV18 to TRBJ2-4; 7 bases are shared with TRBD1. V shed 3 bases and J 3 bases; nucleotides not matched to a gene: 8. There are 16 residues in the CDR3. Germline-derived CDR1 and CDR2 are KGHSH and LQKENI. The CDR3 DNA reads as TGTGCCAGCTCACCTACAGGGGCGAGGGGCAAAAACATTCAGTACTTC. Amino acid sequence: CASSPTGARGKNIQYF.

V gene TRBV27 combines with J gene TRBJ1-6; D gene uncertain. The V and J ends lost 5 bases and 15 bases respectively, with 17 bases between them. Germline V gives CDR1 MNHEY, CDR2 SMNVEV (reference sequence). This CDR3 spans 13 amino acids. The CDR3 DNA is TGTGCCAGCAGTCCCCTGACGGAACGGGACCTCCACTTT. Translating gives CASSPLTERDLHF.

The CDR3 coding sequence is TGTGCCAGCAGTTACTCGGCAGGAGTCAACACTGAAGCTTTCTTT. Encoded protein: CASSYSAGVNTEAFF. The chain couples TRBV6-2 or TRBV6-3 to TRBJ1-1; D unclear. Germline assignment: CDR1 MNHEY and CDR2 SVGEGT. V was trimmed by 0 bases and J by 2 bases, leaving 10 bases between them. The CDR3 loop spans 15 amino acids.

The chain has TRBV27 and TRBJ1-2; 7 bases line up with TRBD1. Unmatched junction bases numbered 6, after V lost 4 bases and J lost 4 bases. The germline CDR1 and CDR2 sequences are MNHEY and SMNVEV (reference sequence). The CDR3 contains 14 residues. In DNA, the CDR3 is TGTGCCAGCAGTTCGCGCGGGACAGTCTATGGCTACACCTTC. It specifies CASSSRGTVYGYTF.

This clone turned up a few times. CDR3 protein: CASSLSGAGGGYTF. The CDR3 DNA follows: TGTGCCAGCAGCTTATCGGGAGCTGGAGGGGGCTACACCTTC. The gene calls are TRBV7-9 and TRBJ1-2; the D is unclear. V was trimmed by 2 bases and J by 8 bases, leaving 15 bases between them. Germline values: CDR1 SEHNR, CDR2 FQNEAQ (reference sequence). The CDR3 runs to 14 residues.

This chain links TRBV4-3 with TRBJ2-7; possible D gene TRBD1, 6 bases. Deletions cut 3 bases from V and 0 bases from J, with 9 bases between. The CDR3 consists of 14 residues. Germline V gene data show CDR1 as LGHNA and CDR2 as YSLEER. In DNA form, the CDR3 reads TGCGCCAGCAGCCAGCTGGACAGCTCCTACGAGCAGTACTTC. This codes for CASSQLDSSYEQYF.

The chain couples TRBV30 to TRBJ2-1; no clear D. CDR1 is GTSNPN, CDR2 SVGIG, per germline (reference sequence). This CDR3 has 16 amino acids. The germline V and J ends were trimmed by 0 bases and 0 bases, with 12 bases remaining between them. The CDR3 coding sequence is TGTGCCTGGAGTGTACAAGCCACGAGCTCCTACAATGAGCAGTTCTTC. It yields the protein CAWSVQATSSYNEQFF.

This chain links TRBV7-9 with TRBJ2-4, with D unresolved. The length of the CDR3 is 17 residues. V was trimmed by 4 bases and J by 2 bases, leaving 18 bases between them. In germline, CDR1 is SEHNR, CDR2 FQNEAQ (reference sequence). This CDR3 reads CASSSEHRGRPKNIQYF. The CDR3 DNA reads TGTGCCAGCAGCTCCGAGCACAGAGGCAGGCCCAAAAACATTCAGTACTTC.

The chain couples TRBV7-2 to TRBJ1-5; D is perhaps TRBD1 (6 bases). This CDR3 is 15 amino acids long. Germline-derived CDR1 and CDR2 are SGHTA and FQGNSA. V lost 5 bases to trimming and J lost 3 bases, with 14 bases between them. This chain's CDR3 is CASSPQGWHNQPQHF. The DNA for the CDR3 is TGTGCCAGCAGCCCTCAGGGGTGGCACAATCAGCCCCAGCATTTT.

The chain is built from TRBV28 and TRBJ1-2; 11 nucleotides agree with TRBD1. The CDR3 extends over 14 amino acids. Germline V lookup: CDR1 MDHEN, CDR2 SYDVKM. The junction had 6 bases not matched to a gene; V was cut back by 4 bases and J by 8 bases. CDR3 sequence: CASSSGTGGNGYTF. CDR3 coding DNA: TGTGCCAGCAGTTCCGGGACAGGGGGTAACGGCTACACCTTC.

This chain joins TRBV28 and TRBJ1-2; no definite D call. Germline V CDR1 and CDR2: MDHEN, SYDVKM. The CDR3 has 14 amino acids. With 6 bases removed from V and 6 bases from J, the gap between germline ends came to 17 bases. In DNA form, the CDR3 reads TGTGCCAGCAGCACCCTGAGCCGTGTGGATGGCTACACCTTC. Residues: CASSTLSRVDGYTF.

The rearrangement links TRBV14 to TRBJ1-1, with a weak D call TRBD1 (5 bases). Looked up from germline, CDR1 is SGHDN and CDR2 is FVKESK. The CDR3 has 14 residues. Trimming cost V 4 bases and J 5 bases, with 14 bases left between them. CDR3 residues: CASSPGRVYTEAFF. CDR3 bases: TGTGCCAGCAGCCCAGGGAGGGTTTATACTGAAGCTTTCTTT.